The 21 T cell receptor beta chains listed next were all sequenced from one sample in a study of CD8+ T cells in alopecia areata. TCR sequencing used cDNA made by reverse transcription of extracted RNA. Assay: immunoSEQ multiplex PCR; the TCRdb copy retains only in-frame clones and omits some. The profile shows 150,000 to 200,000 clones, about three fifths of them singletons. Treatment reported: oral pan-JAK inhibitor, 5-10 mg twice daily. This sample comprised CD4+ T cells sorted from blood, obtained at week 4, from a patient treated with tofacitinib. The receptors come from a human donor with alopecia areata.

This clone came up once. V and J are TRBV5-1 and TRBJ2-1; D gene unclear. Germline V CDR1 and CDR2: SGHRS, YFSETQ. Trimming took 3 bases from V and 8 from J, leaving 12 bases between them. The CDR3 runs to 13 residues. DNA of the CDR3: TGCGCCAGCAGCTACAGTACCGGGTATGAGCAGTTCTTC. Protein: CASSYSTGYEQFF.

In this sample, this clone turned up once. The same CDR3 also results from other DNA sequences found in this sample. This sequence joins TRBV9 and TRBJ1-1; D unclear. This CDR3 comprises 14 residues. The germline V and J ends were trimmed by 0 bases and 1 base, with 7 bases remaining between them. Germline lookup yields CDR1 SGDLS and CDR2 YYNGEE. This CDR3 reads CASSVDTTNTEAFF. The DNA for the CDR3 is TGTGCCAGCAGCGTAGACACGACGAACACTGAAGCTTTCTTT. The full variable domain, completed using reference TRBV9 and TRBJ1-1, is DSGVTQTPKHLITATGQRVTLRCSPRSGDLSVYWYQQSLDQGLQFLIQYYNGEERAKGNILERFSAQQFPDLHSELNLSSLELGDSALYFCASSVDTTNTEAFFGQGTRLTVV.

This clone showed up just a few times. The chain uses TRBV4-1 and TRBJ2-5; D unresolved. Germline loops: CDR1 MGHRA, CDR2 YSYEKL. With 5 bases removed from V and 5 bases from J, the gap between germline ends came to 15 bases. The CDR3 is 14 amino acids. The CDR3 spells CASSFRTRAETQYF. CDR3 DNA sequence: TGCGCCAGCAGCTTCCGAACTCGGGCGGAGACCCAGTACTTC.

The chain joins TRBV9 to TRBJ1-5; no firm D call. The ends were cut back, 7 bases at V and 3 bases at J, with 8 bases in the middle. CDR3 length: 12 amino acids. CDR1 is SGDLS, CDR2 YYNGEE, per germline. The CDR3 DNA sequence: TGTGCCAGCGGGCAGAACAATCAGCCCCAGCATTTT. Translating it yields CASGQNNQPQHF.

This sequence joins TRBV27 and TRBJ2-7; 8 nucleotides agree with TRBD1. CDR1 is MNHEY and CDR2 is SMNVEV in the germline V gene (reference sequence). The J segment lost 3 bases and the V segment lost 0 bases, leaving 4 bases of the junction unmatched. The CDR3 sequence is 15 residues long. CDR3 sequence reads: CASSLSQGAYYEQYF. CDR3 bases: TGTGCCAGCAGTTTATCTCAGGGGGCGTACTACGAGCAGTACTTC.

This clone was counted once. J is TRBJ2-5 and V is TRBV15; D is uncertain. The CDR3 contains 14 residues. The ends were cut back, 8 bases at V and 1 base at J, with 14 bases in the middle. CDR1 and CDR2 from the germline V gene are LNHNV and YYDKDF (reference sequence). For the CDR3, the DNA is TGTGCCACCGAGGCGACTTTGCTCCAAGAGACCCAGTACTTC. The encoded protein is CATEATLLQETQYF.

CDR3: CAWSEGYTDTQYF. The DNA for the CDR3 is TGTGCCTGGAGTGAGGGTTACACAGATACGCAGTATTTT. The chain carries TRBV30 and TRBJ2-3; D call uncertain. Trimming cost V 1 base and J 2 bases, with 7 bases left between them. The CDR3 extends over 13 amino acids. In germline, CDR1 is GTSNPN, CDR2 SVGIG (reference sequence).

V is TRBV7-9 and J is TRBJ1-5; no firm D call. The CDR3 contains 17 residues. Germline V gene sequence: CDR1 SEHNR, CDR2 FQNEAQ (reference sequence). V lost 3 bases and J 1 base, leaving 16 bases between the germline ends. DNA for the CDR3: TGTGCCAGCAGCTTCGCCATGGAGGGTCTCAGCAATCAGCCCCAGCATTTT. It codes for CASSFAMEGLSNQPQHF. Full variable domain (rest looked up from reference TRBV7-9 and TRBJ1-5): DTGVSQNPRHKITKRGQNVTFRCDPISEHNRLYWYRQTLGQGPEFLTYFQNEAQLEKSRLLSDRFSAERPKGSFSTLEIQRTEQGDSAMYLCASSFAMEGLSNQPQHFGDGTRLSIL.

The chain is built from TRBV5-1 and TRBJ2-1; TRBD1 matches at 10 bases. Germline trimming cut 3 bases from V and 8 bases from J; bases unmatched to any gene: 8. In germline, CDR1 is SGHRS, CDR2 YFSETQ. The CDR3 has 15 residues. The CDR3 DNA sequence: TGCGCCAGCAGCTATCGACAGGGGGCTTTCTATGAGCAGTTCTTC. It specifies CASSYRQGAFYEQFF.

This clone has a handful of counts. The CDR3 reads CASSLGWAATINNEQFF. CDR3 DNA sequence: TGTGCCAGCAGCTTGGGTTGGGCAGCCACTATCAACAATGAGCAGTTCTTC. This chain uses TRBV5-6 with TRBJ2-1; D ambiguous. V lost 0 bases and J lost 5, with 18 bases in between. The CDR3 has 17 amino acids. Germline values: CDR1 SGHDT, CDR2 YYEEEE.

In nucleotides, the CDR3 is TGTGCCTGGAGTGTAGGGCTATCCGCCGGGGAGCTGTTTTTT. Its protein is CAWSVGLSAGELFF. V usage is TRBV30 and J usage is TRBJ2-2; D is unclear. V was cut by 0 bases and J by 6 bases, with 11 bases left in between. Germline V gene lookup returns CDR1 GTSNPN and CDR2 SVGIG (reference sequence). This CDR3 is built from 14 residues.

The rearrangement joins TRBV25-1 to TRBJ1-1, with unresolved D. This CDR3 has 10 residues. CDR1 is MGHDK and CDR2 is SYGVNS in the germline V gene. Trimming took off 7 bases at V and 3 bases at J, with 3 bases between the two ends. The CDR3 bases are TGTGCCAGCAAGGACACTGAAGCTTTCTTT. This translates into CASKDTEAFF. The full variable domain, with the rest looked up from reference TRBV25-1 and TRBJ1-1, is EADIYQTPRYLVIGTGKKITLECSQTMGHDKMYWYQQDPGMELHLIHYSYGVNSTEKGDLSSESTVSRIRTEHFPLTLESARPSHTSQYLCASKDTEAFFGQGTRLTVV.

The rearrangement joins TRBV2 to TRBJ2-1, with 8 bases that match TRBD1. Losses at the gene ends were 6 bases for V and 3 bases for J; bases not matched to a gene: 13. CDR1 is SNHLY, CDR2 FYNNEI, per germline. The CDR3 consists of 17 residues. CDR3 residues: CASSPGADRGYYNEQFF. In nucleotides, the CDR3 is TGTGCCAGCAGCCCTGGCGCCGACAGGGGATACTACAATGAGCAGTTCTTC.

This clone was recorded once. The CDR3 spells CSVGVSGVEEQFF. The CDR3 bases are TGCAGCGTTGGGGTTAGCGGGGTAGAAGAGCAGTTCTTC. V usage is TRBV29-1 and J usage is TRBJ2-1; TRBD2 matches 8 bases. The CDR3 extends over 13 amino acids. Germline CDR1 reads SQVTM; CDR2 reads ANQGSEA. V gave up 4 bases and J gave up 10 bases; unmatched junction bases: 9.

This clone was seen a handful of times. This sequence joins TRBV29-1 and TRBJ1-1; 12 positions match TRBD1. The CDR3 sequence is 16 residues long. The V and J ends lost 6 bases and 5 bases, in that order; junction bases with no gene match: 13. CDR1 and CDR2 (germline): SQVTM, ANQGSEA. CDR3 in amino acids: CSVTGTGGRKGTEAFF. CDR3 nucleotides: TGCAGCGTCACCGGGACAGGGGGCCGGAAGGGTACTGAAGCTTTCTTT.

This chain joins TRBV30 and TRBJ1-1; 8 bases fit TRBD1. The CDR3 has 14 amino acids. Per germline, CDR1 GTSNPN and CDR2 SVGIG (reference sequence). V lost 3 bases to trimming and J lost 2 bases; unmatched junction nucleotides: 5. CDR3 in amino acids: CAWRSGQGNTEAFF. The CDR3 nucleotides are TGTGCCTGGAGGTCCGGACAGGGAAACACTGAAGCTTTCTTT.

This chain joins TRBV7-2 and TRBJ2-2; D possibly matches TRBD1 or TRBD2 (6 bases each). V lost 11 bases to trimming and J lost 0 bases, with 13 bases between them. CDR3 length: 14 amino acids. Germline CDR1 and CDR2: SGHTA and FQGNSA. As DNA, the CDR3 is TGTGCCGAGGAGGGGGACACGAACACCGGGGAGCTGTTTTTT. It translates to CAEEGDTNTGELFF.

The chain is built from TRBV29-1 and TRBJ2-5, with a tentative D call TRBD1 (6 bases). V lost 7 bases, J lost 5 bases, and 14 bases lay in between. Germline V gene lookup returns CDR1 SQVTM and CDR2 ANQGSEA. The length of the CDR3 is 12 residues. CDR3 coding DNA: TGCAGCGCCCGACTTCAGGGGGAGACCCAGTACTTC. It specifies CSARLQGETQYF.

This chain uses TRBV25-1 with TRBJ2-7, with a tentative D call TRBD1 (6 bases). The ends were cut back, 6 bases at V and 2 bases at J, with 8 bases in the middle. Germline V gives CDR1 MGHDK, CDR2 SYGVNS. There are 12 residues in the CDR3. The CDR3 loop is CASRQGTYEQYF. The CDR3 DNA follows: TGTGCCAGCAGGCAGGGGACCTACGAGCAGTACTTC.

This clone was picked up a small number of times. This chain uses TRBV23-1 with TRBJ1-2; no reliable D call. TRBV23-1 is known as an ORF, though its function is uncertain. The CDR3 extends over 15 amino acids. Between the trimmed V and J ends, which lost 0 bases and 7 bases, there was a span of 15 bases. The CDR3 spells CASSQSITPEGGYTF. As DNA, the CDR3 is TGCGCCAGCAGTCAATCGATAACCCCCGAGGGTGGCTACACCTTC.

The chain has TRBV29-1 and TRBJ2-7; TRBD1 might be the D (5 bases). V lost 4 bases and J 2 bases, leaving 12 bases between the germline ends. The CDR3 is 13 amino acids. The V gene's germline CDR1 is SQVTM and CDR2 ANQGSEA. CDR3 sequence reads: CSVVKGVPYEQYF. The CDR3, as DNA: TGCAGCGTTGTCAAAGGGGTTCCCTACGAGCAGTACTTC.